This TCR beta chain was identified in a study of tumor and adjacent non-tumor tissue in lung cancer. This clonotype was seen repeatedly, ten times or more. Trimming removed 6 bases at V and 0 bases at J, with 14 bases between. This CDR3 contains 15 residues. Per the germline V gene, CDR1 is MNHNS and CDR2 is SASEGT. No cell sorting was done before RNA was extracted from the tissue. The library came from three nested PCR rounds adapted from ARM-PCR protocols. TCRdb reprocessed the multiplex PCR reads via MiXCR and lists one record per CDR3 protein. Of approximately 140,000 distinct CDR3 sequences in the sample, around two thirds were seen once.

The receptor was derived from a man aged 55 to 70 with small cell lung cancer. The specimen sequenced was lung tumor tissue. V usage is TRBV6-1 and J usage is TRBJ1-1, with D uncertain. The CDR3 sequence is CASSGLGPMNTEAFF. The CDR3 DNA follows: TGTGCCAGCAGCGGGCTAGGTCCCATGAACACTGAAGCTTTCTTT.